Each of the 3 T cell receptor beta chains below was sequenced from the same sample in a study of OX40 agonist ivuxolimab in advanced cancers. Data came from immunoSEQ multiplex PCR; TCRdb stores just in-frame clones and leaves some out. The sample contains fewer than 45,000 clones, around 89% of which appear only once. The sequencing here drew on CD4+ or CD8+ T cells sorted from blood, taken in a trial of the OX40 agonist ivuxolimab. These receptors were obtained from an adult with an advanced solid tumor such as melanoma, head and neck, liver or kidney cancer.

The rearrangement links TRBV27 to TRBJ2-1, with D tentatively TRBD1 (5 bases). Deletions cut 5 bases from V and 3 bases from J, with 17 bases between. From germline, CDR1 is MNHEY and CDR2 SMNVEV (reference sequence). CDR3 size: 16 residues. CDR3 sequence reads: CASSPRTGELYNEQFF. The CDR3 DNA follows: TGTGCCAGCAGTCCTCGTACAGGAGAACTCTACAATGAGCAGTTCTTC.

The chain uses TRBV13 and TRBJ1-3; D might be TRBD1 (5 bases). Germline V gene lookup returns CDR1 PRHDT and CDR2 FYEKMQ (reference sequence). The CDR3 consists of 14 residues. The V gene lost 10 bases and the J gene lost 4 bases, with 17 bases spanning the gap. The CDR3 bases are TGTGCCACCACCGAGGAGGGGACCGGAAACACCATATATTTT. It encodes CATTEEGTGNTIYF.

This clone appeared a single time. The V call is TRBV27, the J call TRBJ1-5; TRBD1 matches 8 bases. Germline V gene lookup returns CDR1 MNHEY and CDR2 SMNVEV (reference sequence). V was clipped by 5 bases and J by 0 bases; unmatched bases: 15. The CDR3 runs to 19 residues. The CDR3 is CASSAPGQEGVGSNQPQHF. For the CDR3, the DNA is TGTGCCAGCAGTGCCCCGGGACAGGAAGGGGTTGGTAGCAATCAGCCCCAGCATTTT.